This passage covers 24 T cell receptor beta chains from one sample sequenced in a study of CD8+CD57+ T cells in acquired aplastic anemia (dated by TCRdb to the late 2010s). Instrument on record: Illumina HiSeq 2000. TCR beta VDJ combination and CDR3 sequence profiling used genomic DNA as the template. TCRdb reprocessing: public reads trimmed at Q25 with fastp, clones called with MiXCR, in-frame beta chains kept. Rows matching on CDR3 protein sequence are summarized as one entry with the most common DNA and genes. Counted in this sample were more than 100,000 distinct CDR3 sequences; more than 40% of them appeared once. The ten largest clones take up 2.5% of the sample. Sequenced material: sorted CD4+, CD8+, or CD8+CD57+ T cells (not recorded which) from PBMCs. These receptors all stem from a human donor in good health, serving as a control.

This chain connects TRBV12-3 or TRBV12-4 to TRBJ2-1; TRBD2 matches 10 bases. The CDR3 contains 13 residues. Trimming cost V 6 bases and J 7 bases; bases outside gene matches: 3. The CDR3 sequence is CASRLAGHNEQFF. The CDR3 bases are TGTGCCAGCAGACTAGCGGGGCATAATGAGCAGTTCTTC.

This clonotype was recorded many times. The V call is TRBV19, the J call TRBJ2-3; D not certain. Germline CDR1 reads LNHDA; CDR2 reads SQIVND (reference sequence). Trimming removed 6 bases from V and 4 bases from J, with 17 bases in between. The CDR3 runs to 15 residues. The CDR3 coding sequence is TGTGCCAGTAGGGACCGGGTCAGATCCGCAGATACGCAGTATTTT. This gives the protein CASRDRVRSADTQYF.

The chain links TRBV20-1 to TRBJ2-7, with 10 nucleotides matching TRBD2. Unmatched junction bases numbered 6, after V lost 6 bases and J lost 1 base. CDR3 size: 14 residues. Per germline, CDR1 DFQATT and CDR2 SNEGSKA (reference sequence). The CDR3 DNA follows: TGCAGTGCGTTACTAGCGGGGAGTTCCTACGAGCAGTACTTC. This gives the protein CSALLAGSSYEQYF.

The gene calls are TRBV20-1 and TRBJ2-7, with D maybe TRBD2 (7 bases). Trimming left V 1 base short and J 3 bases short, with 10 bases between. In germline, CDR1 is DFQATT, CDR2 SNEGSKA (reference sequence). The CDR3 consists of 13 residues. The CDR3 loop reads CSARVGGLYEQYF. CDR3 DNA sequence: TGCAGTGCTAGAGTGGGGGGGCTCTACGAGCAGTACTTC.

In regard to this clonotype: The junction and the germline gene differ at one end; a read error may be behind it. This chain joins TRBV7-9 and TRBJ1-2; a possible D gene is TRBD1 (5 bases). Germline V gives CDR1 SEHNR, CDR2 FQNEAQ (reference sequence). CDR3 length: 9 residues. The CDR3, as DNA: TGTGCCAGCAGCTTGGGGGTCGGCTTC. Protein sequence: CASSLGVGF.

This clonotype came up once. The chain joins TRBV9 to TRBJ1-2, with D possibly being TRBD1 (6 bases). The CDR3 contains 14 residues. Trimming pared 0 bases from V and 3 bases from J, leaving 9 bases between. Germline V CDR1 and CDR2: SGDLS, YYNGEE. The chain's CDR3 is CASSVVTGDYGYTF. Written as DNA, the CDR3 is TGTGCCAGCAGCGTAGTGACAGGTGACTATGGCTACACCTTC.

The rearrangement joins TRBV7-2 to TRBJ2-7; unclear D gene. Trimming left V 2 bases short and J 2 bases short, with 10 bases between. The germline gives CDR1 SGHTA, CDR2 FQGNSA. CDR3 length equals 14 residues. The CDR3 spells CASSLTSGAYEQYF. The CDR3 coding sequence is TGTGCCAGCAGCTTAACGTCAGGTGCCTACGAGCAGTACTTC.

Many counts were recorded for this clonotype. The V and J genes are TRBV7-8 and TRBJ1-3; D is undetermined. CDR1 and CDR2 from the germline V gene are SGHVS and FQNEAQ. Trimming cost V 3 bases and J 3 bases, with 9 bases left between them. The CDR3 consists of 14 residues. The CDR3 nucleotides are TGTGCCAGCAGCTTCAAAAAAATTGGAAACACCATATATTTT. This translates into CASSFKKIGNTIYF.

This clonotype has at least ten counts. The chain uses TRBV11-1 and TRBJ2-2; TRBD1 agrees at 9 bases. In germline, CDR1 is SGHAT, CDR2 FQDESV (reference sequence). V dropped 6 bases and J dropped 3; count of bases not matched to a gene: 8. The CDR3 runs 16 residues. CDR3 sequence (DNA): TGTGCCAGCAGAATAGGAACAGGGGGCTACACCGGGGAGCTGTTTTTT. This sequence encodes CASRIGTGGYTGELFF.

The chain combines TRBV15 with TRBJ2-7; possibly TRBD2 for D (6 bases). There are 14 residues in the CDR3. Trimming took off 6 bases at V and 2 bases at J, with 14 bases between the two ends. Germline CDR1 reads LNHNV; CDR2 reads YYDKDF (reference sequence). The CDR3 reads CATSVRGRTYEQYF. The CDR3 DNA is TGTGCCACCAGTGTCCGTGGGAGGACCTACGAGCAGTACTTC.

The chain employs TRBV7-2 and TRBJ2-7; D call uncertain. Germline loops: CDR1 SGHTA, CDR2 FQGNSA. The V gene lost 7 bases and the J gene lost 1 base, with 11 bases spanning the gap. The CDR3 is made up of 13 amino acids. In nucleotides, the CDR3 is TGTGCCAGCACCTCGGCCAGATCCTACGAGCAGTACTTC. It is translated as CASTSARSYEQYF.

This clonotype has more than one count but fewer than ten. The gene calls are TRBV18 and TRBJ1-1; perhaps TRBD1 as D (6 bases). The germline V gene encodes CDR1 KGHSH and CDR2 LQKENI. The CDR3 extends over 13 amino acids. Trimming stripped 7 bases from V and 0 bases from J, with 9 bases between. The CDR3 protein is CASYREMNTEAFF. CDR3 DNA: TGTGCCAGCTACAGGGAAATGAACACTGAAGCTTTCTTT.

The V call is TRBV24-1, the J call TRBJ1-2; D might be TRBD1 (5 bases). The germline gives CDR1 KGHDR, CDR2 SFDVKD. There are 16 residues in the CDR3. V lost 5 bases and J lost 4, with 19 bases in between. The CDR3 bases are TGTGCCACCAGTGGGGTTGAAACAGGAGATACCTATGGCTACACCTTC. Amino acids: CATSGVETGDTYGYTF.

The V gene is TRBV4-1, the J gene TRBJ1-1; TRBD1 is a possible D gene (5 bases). The CDR3 has 14 amino acids. CDR1 and CDR2 (germline): MGHRA, YSYEKL. V was pared by 8 bases and J by 0 bases, with 13 bases between. The CDR3 sequence is CASEFEGVNTEAFF. CDR3 nucleotide sequence: TGCGCCAGCGAATTTGAAGGGGTGAACACTGAAGCTTTCTTT.

This clonotype was detected many times. This chain joins TRBV2 and TRBJ2-1, with D unclear. Trimming shortened V by 6 bases and J by 10 bases, and 13 bases separated the two germline ends. The CDR3 has 12 residues. Germline CDR1 and CDR2: SNHLY and FYNNEI. The CDR3 bases are TGTGCCAGCAGCGGCCCCTCGGAAGAGCAGTTCTTC. Encoded protein: CASSGPSEEQFF.

In its sample, this clonotype was seen many times. The chain is built from TRBV29-1 and TRBJ1-1, with D uncertain. This CDR3 contains 12 residues. The V end was cut by 5 bases, the J end by 4 bases, with 11 bases between. From germline, CDR1 is SQVTM and CDR2 ANQGSEA. The CDR3 loop is CSVTSRATEAFF. The CDR3 bases are TGCAGCGTTACCAGCCGAGCCACTGAAGCTTTCTTT. The full variable domain, with the rest looked up from reference TRBV29-1 and TRBJ1-1, is SAVISQKPSRDICQRGTSLTIQCQVDSQVTMMFWYRQQPGQSLTLIATANQGSEATYESGFVIDKFPISRPNLTFSTLTVSNMSPEDSSIYLCSVTSRATEAFFGQGTRLTVV.

The chain carries TRBV29-1 and TRBJ1-1, with D unclear. V lost 5 bases to trimming and J lost 0 bases, with 7 bases between them. Germline lookup yields CDR1 SQVTM and CDR2 ANQGSEA. The CDR3 extends over 12 amino acids. In nucleotides, the CDR3 is TGCAGCGTTAGTACAGTGAACACTGAAGCTTTCTTT. Encoded protein: CSVSTVNTEAFF.

This chain joins TRBV7-2 and TRBJ2-1; D unresolved. The CDR3 has 11 residues. V dropped 8 bases and J dropped 4 bases, with 6 bases sitting between them. The germline CDR1 and CDR2 sequences are SGHTA and FQGNSA. The CDR3 sequence: CASVSYNEQFF. CDR3 nucleotide sequence: TGTGCCAGCGTGAGTTACAATGAGCAGTTCTTC.

The table lists this clonotype with a count of one. The chain uses TRBV11-2 and TRBJ1-2, with a weak D call TRBD1 (6 bases). The CDR3 is 19 amino acids. Germline assignment: CDR1 SGHAT and CDR2 FQNNGV. The V and J ends lost 5 bases and 1 base respectively, with 26 bases between them. CDR3 in DNA: TGTGCCAGCAGCCCAAGGTCACGAGACAAGGGGGGCGGTAACTATGGCTACACCTTC. Protein sequence: CASSPRSRDKGGGNYGYTF.

This clonotype has at least ten counts. The rearrangement uses TRBV7-3 and TRBJ2-1, with unresolved D. The CDR3 runs to 15 residues. Germline V gene data show CDR1 as SGHTA and CDR2 as FQGTGA. V lost 4 bases and J lost 9, with 19 bases in between. The CDR3: CASSSHNGVMGEQFF. DNA of the CDR3: TGTGCCAGCAGCTCCCATAACGGCGTTATGGGTGAGCAGTTCTTC. Drawing the rest from reference TRBV7-3 and TRBJ2-1, the complete variable domain is GAGVSQTPSNKVTEKGKYVELRCDPISGHTALYWYRQSLGQGPEFLIYFQGTGAADDSGLPNDRFFAVRPEGSVSTLKIQRTERGDSAVYLCASSSHNGVMGEQFFGPGTRLTVL.

V gene TRBV29-1 combines with J gene TRBJ1-3; D gene uncertain. CDR3 length: 14 residues. Germline loops: CDR1 SQVTM, CDR2 ANQGSEA. In nucleotides, the CDR3 is TGCCAGCAGCCAAGTGGTAACTCTGGAAACACCATATATTTT. Encoded protein: CQQPSGNSGNTIYF. The full variable domain, with the rest looked up from reference TRBV29-1 and TRBJ1-3, is SAVISQKPSRDICQRGTSLTIQCQVDSQVTMMFWYRQQPGQSLTLIATANQGSEATYESGFVIDKFPISRPNLTFSTLTVSNMSPEDSSIYLCQQPSGNSGNTIYFGEGSWLTVV.

CDR3 loop: CASKRSATEAFF. The CDR3, as DNA: TGTGCCAGCAAGCGGTCTGCCACTGAAGCTTTCTTT. J is TRBJ1-1 and V is TRBV2; D is undetermined. The CDR3 loop spans 12 amino acids. CDR1 is SNHLY and CDR2 is FYNNEI in the germline V gene. Trimming took 7 bases from V and 4 from J, leaving 10 bases between them.

This clonotype was found a few times. This may stem from a read error, because a much larger clone lies one nucleotide away. The chain has TRBV5-1 and TRBJ2-1; 9 nucleotides match TRBD1. This CDR3 has 14 residues. V trimming: 9 bases; J trimming: 6 bases; junction bases outside the gene matches: 10. Germline loops: CDR1 SGHRS, CDR2 YFSETQ. The CDR3 sequence is CANRGTGSSNEQFF. CDR3 DNA: TGCGCCAACAGGGGGACAGGGAGTAGCAATGAGCAGTTCTTC.

This clonotype was detected only a few times. This sequence joins TRBV29-1 and TRBJ1-1, with D uncertain. V lost 4 bases to trimming and J lost 10 bases, with 13 bases between them. CDR3 length: 11 amino acids. In germline, CDR1 is SQVTM, CDR2 ANQGSEA. The CDR3 DNA reads as TGCAGCGTTGTCGAGCCAGGACTAGCTTTCTTT. It translates to CSVVEPGLAFF.